The clone carrying this T cell receptor beta chain was detected ten times or more. Its matching antigen is unknown. The sample originates from a study of T cells in Graves' hyperthyroidism and ophthalmopathy. TCR beta CDR3 regions were amplified from RNA transcripts. An initial round of RT-PCR targeting the TCR CDR3 relied on the HTBI primer set. Each CDR3 protein gets one entry after TCRdb re-called the multiplex PCR reads with MiXCR. This sample has about 840,000 distinct CDR3 sequences, with 35% to 45% found just once. CDR3 length: 16 amino acids. From germline, CDR1 is SEHNR and CDR2 FQNEAQ (reference sequence). V was pared by 2 bases and J by 5 bases, with 18 bases between. Findings of the study overall: A 13 V-J signature model discriminated ophthalmopathy versus stable hyperthyroidism.

The chain employs TRBV7-9 and TRBJ1-2, with D uncertain. Sequenced material: blood. The receptor comes from a man aged 18 to 30 with Graves' hyperthyroidism. The CDR3 region has the DNA TGTGCCAGCAGCTTAACGATCAGCGCACCAGTGTATGGCTACACCTTC. Its protein product is CASSLTISAPVYGYTF.